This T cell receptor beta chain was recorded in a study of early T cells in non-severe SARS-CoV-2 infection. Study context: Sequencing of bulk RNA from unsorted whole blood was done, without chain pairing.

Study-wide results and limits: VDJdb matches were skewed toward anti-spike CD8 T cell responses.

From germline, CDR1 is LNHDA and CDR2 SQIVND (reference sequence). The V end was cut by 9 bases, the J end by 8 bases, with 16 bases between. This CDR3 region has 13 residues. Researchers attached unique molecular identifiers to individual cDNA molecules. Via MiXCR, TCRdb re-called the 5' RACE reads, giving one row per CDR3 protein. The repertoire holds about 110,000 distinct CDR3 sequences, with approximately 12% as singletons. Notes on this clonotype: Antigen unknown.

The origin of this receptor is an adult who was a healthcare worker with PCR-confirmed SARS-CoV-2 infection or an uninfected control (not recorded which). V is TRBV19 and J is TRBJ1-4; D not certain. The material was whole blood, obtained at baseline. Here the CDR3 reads CASKGLSGEKLFF. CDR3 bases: TGTGCCAGCAAAGGGTTATCAGGAGAAAAACTGTTTTTT.